This entry lists 9 T cell receptor beta chains sequenced from one sample in a study of cytomegalovirus exposure and HLA in healthy donors. 13 Jbeta primers and 60 Vbeta primers were used for the PCR. Produced via immunoSEQ multiplex PCR; TCRdb's table is partial and in-frame only. The sample lists roughly 220,000 clones, 80% to 90% seen once, with 2.9% in the top ten. Material: PBMCs. These receptors originate from a man aged 25-40 years in good health and CMV-seronegative.

This sequence joins TRBV6-6 and TRBJ1-6; D gene unclear. The CDR3 consists of 14 residues. Germline CDR1 reads MNHNY; CDR2 reads SVGAGI (reference sequence). With 8 bases removed from V and 6 bases from J, the gap between germline ends came to 14 bases. The CDR3 coding sequence is TGTGCCAGCGGGAGGGAGGCCTTTAATTCACCCCTCCACTTT. Translation gives CASGREAFNSPLHF.

This rearrangement joins TRBV4-1 to TRBJ2-1; weak D call: TRBD1 (6 bases). Germline CDR1 reads MGHRA; CDR2 reads YSYEKL. The CDR3 is made up of 13 amino acids. V shed 2 bases and J shed 8 bases, with 10 bases lying between them. CDR3 DNA sequence: TGCGCCAGCAGCCAACTATCAGGGGATGAGCAGTTCTTC. It translates to CASSQLSGDEQFF.

The chain is built from TRBV28 and TRBJ1-5; possible D gene TRBD1, 6 bases. The CDR3 is made up of 15 amino acids. Trimming stripped 7 bases from V and 3 bases from J, with 16 bases between. Germline V lookup: CDR1 MDHEN, CDR2 SYDVKM. The CDR3 loop reads CASTDTSGANQPQHF. CDR3 bases: TGTGCCAGCACCGATACCTCAGGGGCCAATCAGCCCCAGCATTTT.

The chain joins TRBV6-5 to TRBJ2-7, with a tentative D call TRBD1 (5 bases). Germline V CDR1 and CDR2: MNHEY, SVGAGI. The CDR3 contains 16 residues. V lost 1 base to trimming and J lost 3 bases, with 16 bases between them. The CDR3 loop is CASSYFYDRQNYEQYF. The CDR3 DNA sequence: TGTGCCAGCAGTTACTTCTACGACAGACAGAACTACGAGCAGTACTTC.

This clone was seen a few times. The genes are TRBV5-1 and TRBJ2-7, with 7 bases aligning to TRBD1. The CDR3 is 15 amino acids. Germline V gene data show CDR1 as SGHRS and CDR2 as YFSETQ. V dropped 3 bases and J dropped 2; count of bases not matched to a gene: 8. CDR3 sequence: CASSSFRQGPYEQYF. CDR3 coding DNA: TGCGCCAGCAGCTCCTTCCGACAGGGCCCCTACGAGCAGTACTTC.

This clone has only a few counts. The rearrangement joins TRBV28 to TRBJ2-5; perhaps TRBD1 as D (5 bases). The J call is doubtful: the DNA matches TRBJ2-7 better. This CDR3 comprises 14 residues. Germline V lookup: CDR1 MDHEN, CDR2 SYDVKM. CDR3 sequence reads: CASSFYAAGNEQYF. The CDR3 coding sequence is TGTGCCAGCAGTTTTTACGCGGCAGGGAACGAGCAGTACTTC.

The chain has TRBV27 and TRBJ2-7; D ambiguous. This CDR3 spans 14 amino acids. The V and J ends lost 2 bases and 2 bases respectively, with 10 bases between them. CDR1 and CDR2 (germline): MNHEY, SMNVEV (reference sequence). CDR3 sequence reads: CASSLGSGAYEQYF. CDR3 in DNA: TGTGCCAGCAGTTTAGGATCCGGAGCCTACGAGCAGTACTTC.

This clone showed up just a few times. This chain connects TRBV11-2 to TRBJ2-3; D is perhaps TRBD2 (6 bases). Trimming removed 4 bases from V and 1 base from J, with 12 bases in between. The germline V gene has CDR1 SGHAT and CDR2 FQNNGV. The CDR3 contains 15 residues. The CDR3 loop reads CASSSGVLGTDTQYF. In nucleotides, the CDR3 is TGTGCCAGCAGCTCGGGGGTCCTGGGCACAGATACGCAGTATTTT. Full variable domain (remainder filled in from reference TRBV11-2 and TRBJ2-3): EAGVAQSPRYKIIEKRQSVAFWCNPISGHATLYWYQQILGQGPKLLIQFQNNGVVDDSQLPKDRFSAERLKGVDSTLKIQPAKLEDSAVYLCASSSGVLGTDTQYFGPGTRLTVL.

V and J are TRBV5-6 and TRBJ2-3, with 7 bases matching TRBD2. Losses at the gene ends were 0 bases for V and 5 bases for J; bases not matched to a gene: 9. The CDR3 loop spans 16 amino acids. CDR1 is SGHDT, CDR2 YYEEEE, per germline. The CDR3 DNA reads TGTGCCAGCAGCTTGGTAGGGCGGCTAGCGGAAGATACGCAGTATTTT. Its protein is CASSLVGRLAEDTQYF.